This section outlines one T cell receptor (beta chain) sequence together with its context. Its antigen is not identified. Only in-frame clones appear in the TCRdb table, and some are missing; sequencing was by immunoSEQ multiplex PCR. The top ten clones hold around 7.8% of a sample with 65,000 to 70,000 clones, roughly 90% of them seen once. Germline V lookup: CDR1 SGDLS, CDR2 YYNGEE. This CDR3 is 13 amino acids long. Between the trimmed V and J ends, which lost 4 bases and 3 bases, there was a span of 11 bases. The data belong to a study of T cell responses to AZD1222 COVID-19 vaccine. Study information: Combined were second doses at about 4 or about 12 weeks. General study points: Unmutated variant regions are reportedly the target of nearly half of TCRs that are spike-specific. The donor cohort was predominantly white British with a female majority, and clonal diversity may have been underestimated. After two AZD1222 doses, spike-specific TCR breadth and depth rose versus day 0.

The source is an adult in good health. The sample here was peripheral blood, taken on day 0 of AZD1222 vaccination. The chain combines TRBV9 with TRBJ2-7, with unresolved D. CDR3 residues: CASSITTGYEQYF. The CDR3 region has the DNA TGTGCCAGCAGCATAACGACTGGCTACGAGCAGTACTTC.